This T cell receptor beta chain derives from a study of naive and memory T cell subsets. Study outcomes and limitations: Possibly reflecting memory cells re-expressing CD45RA, a few larger clonotypes occurred in naive repertoires, especially CD8. In naive cells, over 95% of TCR sequences were seen only once.

Cells stained for CD3, CD4, CD8, CD45RA, CD27 and viability were sorted into four CD45RA/CD27 subsets. At least ten counts were recorded for this clonotype. The target antigen is unknown. Two oligonucleotides, mixed equimolar, formed the beta constant-region primer covering TRBC1 and TRBC2. Four rounds of PCR amplified the ligated cDNA using nested alpha and beta constant-region primers plus SP2. Each CDR3 protein is one row after TCRdb ran MiXCR on the UMI-ligation and nested PCR reads. Of 80,000 to 95,000 distinct CDR3 sequences listed, about 10% were seen once; the top ten hold roughly 1.2%. CDR3 size: 13 residues. Per germline, CDR1 SEHNR and CDR2 FQNEAQ (reference sequence). Trimming pared 5 bases from V and 9 bases from J, leaving 14 bases between.

Sequencing was done on a sample of naive CD8+ T cells from blood. The TCR comes from a human donor in good health. The gene calls are TRBV7-9 and TRBJ2-1; D not certain. The CDR3 DNA reads TGTGCCAGCAGCCTCGGAAAGGGTGGTGAGCAGTTCTTC. Translating it yields CASSLGKGGEQFF.